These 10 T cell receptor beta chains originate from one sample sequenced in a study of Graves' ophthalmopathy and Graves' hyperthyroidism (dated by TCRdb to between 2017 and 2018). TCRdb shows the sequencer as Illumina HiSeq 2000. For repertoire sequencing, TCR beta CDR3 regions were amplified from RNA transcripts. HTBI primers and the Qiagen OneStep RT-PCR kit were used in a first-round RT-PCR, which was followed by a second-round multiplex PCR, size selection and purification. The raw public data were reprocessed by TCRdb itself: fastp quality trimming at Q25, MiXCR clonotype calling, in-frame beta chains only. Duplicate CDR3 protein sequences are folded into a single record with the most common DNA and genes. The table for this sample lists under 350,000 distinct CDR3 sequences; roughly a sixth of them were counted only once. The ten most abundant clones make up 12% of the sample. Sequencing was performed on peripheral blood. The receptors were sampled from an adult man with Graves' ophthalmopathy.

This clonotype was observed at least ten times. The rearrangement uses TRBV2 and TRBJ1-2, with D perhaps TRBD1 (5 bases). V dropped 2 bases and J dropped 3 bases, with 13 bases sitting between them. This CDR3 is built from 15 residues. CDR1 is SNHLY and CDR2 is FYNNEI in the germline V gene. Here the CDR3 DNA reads TGTGCCAGCAGTGAATCCCTTCAGGGTCACTATGGCTACACCTTC. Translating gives CASSESLQGHYGYTF.

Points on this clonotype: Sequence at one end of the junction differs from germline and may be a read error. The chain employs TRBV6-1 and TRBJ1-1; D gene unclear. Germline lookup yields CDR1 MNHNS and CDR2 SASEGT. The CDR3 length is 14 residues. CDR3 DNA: TGTGCCAGCACCCCGGTCCCCCAGAACACTGAAGCTTCCTTT. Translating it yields CASTPVPQNTEASF.

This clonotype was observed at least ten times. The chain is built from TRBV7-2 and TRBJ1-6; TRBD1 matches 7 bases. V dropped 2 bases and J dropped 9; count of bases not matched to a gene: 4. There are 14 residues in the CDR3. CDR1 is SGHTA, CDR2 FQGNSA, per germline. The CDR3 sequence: CASSLKGGVSPLHF. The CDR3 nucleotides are TGTGCCAGCAGCTTAAAAGGGGGCGTTTCACCCCTCCACTTT.

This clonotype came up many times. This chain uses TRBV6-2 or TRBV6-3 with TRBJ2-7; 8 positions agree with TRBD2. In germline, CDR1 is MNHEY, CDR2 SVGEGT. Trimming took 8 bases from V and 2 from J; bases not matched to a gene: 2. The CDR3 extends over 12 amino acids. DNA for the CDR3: TGTGCCAGCGGCGGGGGGACCTACGAGCAGTACTTC. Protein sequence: CASGGGTYEQYF.

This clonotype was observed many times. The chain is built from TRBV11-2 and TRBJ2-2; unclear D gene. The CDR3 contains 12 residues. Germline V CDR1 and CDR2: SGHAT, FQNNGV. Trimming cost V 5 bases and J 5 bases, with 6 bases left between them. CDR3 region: CASSLTTGELFF. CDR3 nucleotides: TGTGCCAGCAGCCTAACTACCGGGGAGCTGTTTTTT.

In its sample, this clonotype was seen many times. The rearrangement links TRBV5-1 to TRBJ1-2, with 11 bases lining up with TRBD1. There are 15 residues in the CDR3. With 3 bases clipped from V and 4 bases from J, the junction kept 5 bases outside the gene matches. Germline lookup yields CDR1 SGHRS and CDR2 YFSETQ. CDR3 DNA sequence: TGCGCCAGCAGCTGGGGACAGGGGGTATCCTATGGCTACACCTTC. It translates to CASSWGQGVSYGYTF.

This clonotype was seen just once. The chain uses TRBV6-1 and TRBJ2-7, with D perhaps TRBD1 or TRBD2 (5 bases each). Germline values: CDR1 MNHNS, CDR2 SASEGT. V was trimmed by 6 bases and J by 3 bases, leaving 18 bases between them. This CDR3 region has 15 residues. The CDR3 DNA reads TGTGCCAGCAGCAACTGGGGGATCAGATACTACGAGCAGTACTTC. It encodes CASSNWGIRYYEQYF.

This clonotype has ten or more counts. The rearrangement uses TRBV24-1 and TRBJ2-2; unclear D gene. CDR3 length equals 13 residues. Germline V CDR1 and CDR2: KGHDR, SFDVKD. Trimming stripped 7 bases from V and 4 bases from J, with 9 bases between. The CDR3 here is CATRTDVTGELFF. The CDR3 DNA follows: TGTGCCACCAGAACCGACGTCACCGGGGAGCTGTTTTTT.

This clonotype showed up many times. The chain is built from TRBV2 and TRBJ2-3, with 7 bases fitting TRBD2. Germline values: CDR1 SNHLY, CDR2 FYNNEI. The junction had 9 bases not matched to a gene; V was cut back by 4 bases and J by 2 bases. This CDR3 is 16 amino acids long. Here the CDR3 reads CASSAPPGLNTDTQYF. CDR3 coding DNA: TGTGCCAGCAGTGCCCCCCCGGGACTAAACACAGATACGCAGTATTTT.

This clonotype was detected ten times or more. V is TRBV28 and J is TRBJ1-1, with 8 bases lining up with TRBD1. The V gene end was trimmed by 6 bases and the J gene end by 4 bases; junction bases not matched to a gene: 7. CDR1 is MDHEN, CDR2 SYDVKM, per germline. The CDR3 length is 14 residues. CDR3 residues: CASRGPQGATEAFF. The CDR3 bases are TGTGCCAGCAGGGGACCTCAGGGGGCCACTGAAGCTTTCTTT.